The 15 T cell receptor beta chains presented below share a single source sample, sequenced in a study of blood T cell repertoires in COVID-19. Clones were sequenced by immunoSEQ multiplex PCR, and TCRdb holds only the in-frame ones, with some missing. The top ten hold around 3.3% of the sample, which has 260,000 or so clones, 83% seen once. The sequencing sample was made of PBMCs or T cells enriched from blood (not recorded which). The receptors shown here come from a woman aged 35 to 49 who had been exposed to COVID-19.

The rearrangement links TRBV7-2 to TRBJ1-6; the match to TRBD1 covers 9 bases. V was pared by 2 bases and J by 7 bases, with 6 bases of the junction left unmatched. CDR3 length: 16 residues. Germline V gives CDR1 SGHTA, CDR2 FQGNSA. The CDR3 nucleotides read TGTGCCAGCAGCTTAATGACAGGGGGGCCGAATTCACCCCTCCACTTT. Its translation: CASSLMTGGPNSPLHF.

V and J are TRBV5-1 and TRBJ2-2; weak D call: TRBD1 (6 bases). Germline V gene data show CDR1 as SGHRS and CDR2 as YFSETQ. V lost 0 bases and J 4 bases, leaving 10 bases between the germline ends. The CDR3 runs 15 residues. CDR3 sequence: CASSLAGDITGELFF. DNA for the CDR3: TGCGCCAGCAGCTTGGCCGGGGACATCACCGGGGAGCTGTTTTTT.

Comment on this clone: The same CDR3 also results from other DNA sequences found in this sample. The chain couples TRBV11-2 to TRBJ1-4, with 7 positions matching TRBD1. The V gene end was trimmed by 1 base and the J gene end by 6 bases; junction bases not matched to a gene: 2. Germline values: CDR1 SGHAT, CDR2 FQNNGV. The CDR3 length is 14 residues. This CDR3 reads CASSLGQGYEKLFF. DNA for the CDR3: TGTGCCAGCAGCTTAGGACAGGGTTATGAAAAACTGTTTTTT.

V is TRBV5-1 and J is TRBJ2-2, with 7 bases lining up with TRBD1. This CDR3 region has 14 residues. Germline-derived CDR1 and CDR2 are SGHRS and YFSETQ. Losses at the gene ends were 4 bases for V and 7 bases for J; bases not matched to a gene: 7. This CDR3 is CASSLDRAGGELFF. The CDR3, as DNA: TGCGCCAGCAGCCTCGACAGGGCCGGCGGGGAGCTGTTTTTT.

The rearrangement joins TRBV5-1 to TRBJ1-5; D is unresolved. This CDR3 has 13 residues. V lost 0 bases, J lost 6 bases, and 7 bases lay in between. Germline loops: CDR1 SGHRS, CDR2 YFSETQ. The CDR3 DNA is TGCGCCAGCAGCTTGGACCCCGGTCAGCCCCAGCATTTT. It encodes CASSLDPGQPQHF.

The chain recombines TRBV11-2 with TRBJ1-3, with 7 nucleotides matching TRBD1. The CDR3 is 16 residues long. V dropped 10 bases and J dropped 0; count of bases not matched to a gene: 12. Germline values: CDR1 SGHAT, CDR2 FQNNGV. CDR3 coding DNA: TGTGCCATCAATAAACCCGGGACAGCCTCTGGAAACACCATATATTTT. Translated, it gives CAINKPGTASGNTIYF.

The CDR3 DNA reads as TGTGCCAGCAGCTTATCCCGAATACTCAATCAGCCCCAGCATTTT. Translating it yields CASSLSRILNQPQHF. The chain has TRBV7-8 and TRBJ1-5; D gene ambiguous. Germline values: CDR1 SGHVS, CDR2 FQNEAQ. Trimming removed 2 bases from V and 3 bases from J, with 11 bases in between. The CDR3 totals 15 residues.

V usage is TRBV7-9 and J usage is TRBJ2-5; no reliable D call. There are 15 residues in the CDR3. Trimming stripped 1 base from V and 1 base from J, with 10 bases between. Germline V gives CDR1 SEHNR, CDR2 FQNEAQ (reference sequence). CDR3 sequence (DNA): TGTGCCAGCAGCTTAGTCCGGCTAGTCCAAGAGACCCAGTACTTC. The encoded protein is CASSLVRLVQETQYF.

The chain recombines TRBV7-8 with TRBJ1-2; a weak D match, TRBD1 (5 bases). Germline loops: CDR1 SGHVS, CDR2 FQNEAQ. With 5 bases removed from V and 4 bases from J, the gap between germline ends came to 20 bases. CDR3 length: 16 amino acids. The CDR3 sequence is CASSPRLGGAIYGYTF. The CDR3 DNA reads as TGTGCCAGCAGCCCCCGGTTGGGCGGGGCCATCTATGGCTACACCTTC.

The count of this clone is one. CDR3 amino acids: CASSVQHPGELFF. The CDR3 region has the DNA TGTGCCAGCAGTGTCCAACACCCCGGGGAGCTGTTTTTT. J is TRBJ2-2 and V is TRBV6-4; D remains unclear. Trimming took 4 bases from V and 6 from J, leaving 9 bases between them. CDR3 length: 13 residues. Germline CDR1 MRHNA, CDR2 SNTAGT.

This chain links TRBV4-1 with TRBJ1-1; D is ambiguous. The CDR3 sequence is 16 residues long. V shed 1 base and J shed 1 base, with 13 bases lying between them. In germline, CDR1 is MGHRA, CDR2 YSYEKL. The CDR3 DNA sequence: TGCGCCAGCAGCCAAGCTGGCGGCCGGGGGAACACTGAAGCTTTCTTT. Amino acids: CASSQAGGRGNTEAFF.

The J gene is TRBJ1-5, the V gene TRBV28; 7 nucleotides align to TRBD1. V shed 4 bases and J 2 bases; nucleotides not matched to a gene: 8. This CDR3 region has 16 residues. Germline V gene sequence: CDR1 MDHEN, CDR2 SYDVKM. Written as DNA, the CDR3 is TGTGCCAGCAGTTCACAAACCGGGACAGGCAATCAGCCCCAGCATTTT. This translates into CASSSQTGTGNQPQHF.

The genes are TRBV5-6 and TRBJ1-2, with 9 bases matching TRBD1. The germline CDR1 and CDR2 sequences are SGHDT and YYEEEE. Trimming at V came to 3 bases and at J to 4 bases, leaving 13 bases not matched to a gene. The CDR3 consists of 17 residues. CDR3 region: CASSYINRDREGYGYTF. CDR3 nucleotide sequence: TGTGCCAGCAGCTATATAAACCGGGACAGGGAAGGCTATGGCTACACCTTC.

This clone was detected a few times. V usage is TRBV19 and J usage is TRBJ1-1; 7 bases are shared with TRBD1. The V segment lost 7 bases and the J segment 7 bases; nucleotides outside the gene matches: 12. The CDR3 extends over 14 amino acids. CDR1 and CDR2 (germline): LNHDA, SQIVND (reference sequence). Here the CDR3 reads CASNFNRGTFEAFF. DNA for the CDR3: TGTGCCAGTAATTTCAACAGGGGTACCTTTGAAGCTTTCTTT.

This chain's CDR3 is CASSYKGNYGYTF. The DNA for the CDR3 is TGTGCCAGCAGTTACAAGGGGAACTATGGCTACACCTTC. V is TRBV6-5 and J is TRBJ1-2; D might be TRBD1 (5 bases). The CDR3 consists of 13 residues. Germline V CDR1 and CDR2: MNHEY, SVGAGI. Trimming removed 2 bases from V and 2 bases from J, with 6 bases in between.